A selection of T cell receptor beta chains follows, all from one sample in a study of OX40 agonist ivuxolimab in advanced cancers. Only in-frame clones appear in the TCRdb table, and some are missing; sequencing was by immunoSEQ multiplex PCR. The sample lists approximately 68,000 clones, 75% to 90% occurring once. Specimen: CD4+ or CD8+ T cells sorted from blood, collected in a trial of the OX40 agonist ivuxolimab. The origin of the receptors is an adult with an advanced solid tumor such as melanoma, head and neck, liver or kidney cancer. The CDR3 runs from the conserved cysteine through the conserved F or W. The order of the fields is CDR3 length, D gene, V gene, clone size, J gene, CDR3 protein, CDR3 DNA. A D gene is named only where the DNA matches it firmly. Not all rows give a size; the values are once, few, many and, for expanded clones, a class.

CDR3 length: 15; D gene: -; V gene: TRBV28; clone size: -; J gene: TRBJ1-2; CDR3 protein: CASSPRLGGLYGYTF; CDR3 DNA: TGTGCCAGCAGTCCGCGCTTGGGCGGACTATATGGCTACACCTTC
CDR3 length: 16; D gene: -; V gene: TRBV9; clone size: -; J gene: TRBJ1-2; CDR3 protein: CASSVVTETQGYGYTF; CDR3 DNA: TGTGCCAGCAGCGTAGTAACGGAAACACAGGGCTATGGCTACACCTTC
CDR3 length: 15; D gene: TRBD1; V gene: TRBV6-6; clone size: -; J gene: TRBJ1-5; CDR3 protein: CASSLNRGGNQPQHF; CDR3 DNA: TGTGCCAGCAGCCTTAACAGGGGCGGCAATCAGCCCCAGCATTTT
CDR3 length: 12; D gene: -; V gene: TRBV2; clone size: -; J gene: TRBJ2-7; CDR3 protein: CASRGFTYEQYF; CDR3 DNA: TGTGCCAGCAGGGGGTTCACCTACGAGCAGTACTTC
CDR3 length: 14; D gene: -; V gene: TRBV30; clone size: few; J gene: TRBJ2-2; CDR3 protein: CAWSPTRSSGELFF; CDR3 DNA: TGTGCCTGGAGTCCTACTAGGTCTAGCGGGGAGCTGTTTTTT
CDR3 length: 12; D gene: -; V gene: TRBV28; clone size: -; J gene: TRBJ2-7; CDR3 protein: CASSSLSREQYF; CDR3 DNA: TGTGCCAGCAGTTCCCTCTCCCGGGAGCAGTACTTC
CDR3 length: 13; D gene: -; V gene: TRBV30; clone size: -; J gene: TRBJ1-1; CDR3 protein: CAWTRQENTEAFF; CDR3 DNA: TGTGCCTGGACACGACAGGAGAACACTGAAGCTTTCTTT
CDR3 length: 13; D gene: TRBD2; V gene: TRBV7-3; clone size: -; J gene: TRBJ2-1; CDR3 protein: CASSLELADEQFF; CDR3 DNA: TGTGCCAGCAGCTTAGAACTAGCGGATGAGCAGTTCTTC
CDR3 length: 13; D gene: -; V gene: TRBV4-2; clone size: -; J gene: TRBJ2-3; CDR3 protein: CASSRTDPDTQYF; CDR3 DNA: TGTGCCAGCAGCCGTACGGACCCAGATACGCAGTATTTT
CDR3 length: 15; D gene: TRBD1; V gene: TRBV5-1; clone size: -; J gene: TRBJ1-1; CDR3 protein: CASSLDGQGNTEAFF; CDR3 DNA: TGCGCCAGCAGCTTGGACGGACAGGGGAACACTGAAGCTTTCTTT
CDR3 length: 16; D gene: -; V gene: TRBV7-9; clone size: -; J gene: TRBJ1-2; CDR3 protein: CASSPRGHRAGSGYTF; CDR3 DNA: TGTGCCAGCAGCCCCCGGGGTCACAGGGCAGGGTCTGGCTACACCTTC
CDR3 length: 18; D gene: TRBD1; V gene: TRBV4-3; clone size: -; J gene: TRBJ1-6; CDR3 protein: CASSQEPTGSSYNSPLHF; CDR3 DNA: TGCGCCAGCAGCCAAGAACCGACAGGGAGTTCCTATAATTCACCCCTCCACTTT
CDR3 length: 17; D gene: -; V gene: TRBV4-1; clone size: -; J gene: TRBJ1-6; CDR3 protein: CASSHDGGSSYNSPLHF; CDR3 DNA: TGCGCCAGCAGCCATGACGGGGGGAGCTCCTATAATTCACCCCTCCACTTT
CDR3 length: 16; D gene: -; V gene: TRBV19; clone size: -; J gene: TRBJ1-3; CDR3 protein: CASIPHGSPSGNTIYF; CDR3 DNA: TGTGCCAGTATCCCCCATGGCAGTCCCTCTGGAAACACCATATATTTT
CDR3 length: 16; D gene: TRBD1; V gene: TRBV11-3; clone size: -; J gene: TRBJ1-2; CDR3 protein: CASSTSGDRPNYGYTF; CDR3 DNA: TGTGCCAGCAGCACCTCCGGGGACAGACCCAACTATGGCTACACCTTC
CDR3 length: 12; D gene: -; V gene: TRBV29-1; clone size: -; J gene: TRBJ2-5; CDR3 protein: CSVVSGGETQYF; CDR3 DNA: TGCAGCGTTGTTTCGGGTGGAGAGACCCAGTACTTC
CDR3 length: 11; D gene: -; V gene: TRBV6-1; clone size: -; J gene: TRBJ1-5; CDR3 protein: CASRHNQPQHF; CDR3 DNA: TGTGCCAGCAGGCATAATCAGCCCCAGCATTTT
CDR3 length: 13; D gene: -; V gene: TRBV21-1; clone size: -; J gene: TRBJ1-2; CDR3 protein: CASSNCGDYGYTF; CDR3 DNA: TGTGCCAGCAGCAATTGTGGGGACTATGGCTACACCTTC
CDR3 length: 15; D gene: -; V gene: TRBV6-1; clone size: -; J gene: TRBJ1-5; CDR3 protein: CASSEHPTGHQPQHF; CDR3 DNA: TGTGCCAGCAGTGAACACCCGACAGGCCATCAGCCCCAGCATTTT
CDR3 length: 15; D gene: TRBD1; V gene: TRBV18; clone size: -; J gene: TRBJ1-2; CDR3 protein: CASSPTRDSFGGYTF; CDR3 DNA: TGTGCCAGCTCACCCACCCGGGACAGTTTTGGTGGCTACACCTTC
CDR3 length: 18; D gene: TRBD2; V gene: TRBV11-2; clone size: -; J gene: TRBJ2-1; CDR3 protein: CASSSRTSGGGPRNEQFF; CDR3 DNA: TGTGCCAGCAGCTCGCGGACTAGCGGGGGGGGACCTAGGAATGAGCAGTTCTTC
CDR3 length: 14; D gene: -; V gene: TRBV5-4; clone size: -; J gene: TRBJ2-5; CDR3 protein: CASSLRQFQETQYF; CDR3 DNA: TGTGCCAGCAGCTTGCGACAGTTCCAAGAGACCCAGTACTTC
CDR3 length: 14; D gene: -; V gene: TRBV6-4; clone size: -; J gene: TRBJ1-6; CDR3 protein: CASSEGATGSPLHF; CDR3 DNA: TGTGCCAGCAGCGAGGGAGCAACGGGTTCACCCCTCCACTTT
CDR3 length: 16; D gene: -; V gene: TRBV29-1; clone size: -; J gene: TRBJ1-4; CDR3 protein: CSVPATVGATNEKLFF; CDR3 DNA: TGCAGCGTTCCGGCGACAGTGGGTGCAACTAATGAAAAACTGTTTTTT
CDR3 length: 15; D gene: -; V gene: TRBV28; clone size: -; J gene: TRBJ2-2; CDR3 protein: CASGGPQGYTGELFF; CDR3 DNA: TGTGCCAGCGGGGGACCTCAGGGATATACCGGGGAGCTGTTTTTT
CDR3 length: 13; D gene: -; V gene: TRBV6-1; clone size: once; J gene: TRBJ1-1; CDR3 protein: CASTTPGSTEAFF; CDR3 DNA: TGTGCCAGCACCACCCCAGGGAGCACTGAAGCTTTCTTT
CDR3 length: 15; D gene: -; V gene: TRBV14; clone size: -; J gene: TRBJ2-6; CDR3 protein: CASSQDFSGANVLTF; CDR3 DNA: TGTGCCAGCAGCCAAGATTTTTCTGGGGCCAACGTCCTGACTTTC
CDR3 length: 18; D gene: -; V gene: TRBV21-1; clone size: -; J gene: TRBJ2-3; CDR3 protein: CASSSSGEDRSLTDTQYF; CDR3 DNA: TGTGCCAGCAGCTCCTCGGGGGAGGACAGGAGCCTCACAGATACGCAGTATTTT
CDR3 length: 18; D gene: -; V gene: TRBV7-9; clone size: -; J gene: TRBJ2-2; CDR3 protein: CASSPTVGGPRRTGELFF; CDR3 DNA: TGTGCCAGCAGCCCCACGGTAGGAGGTCCAAGGAGGACCGGGGAGCTGTTTTTT
CDR3 length: 13; D gene: -; V gene: TRBV19; clone size: -; J gene: TRBJ1-2; CDR3 protein: CASSIEKTGGYTF; CDR3 DNA: TGTGCCAGTAGTATCGAAAAGACCGGTGGCTACACCTTC
CDR3 length: 12; D gene: -; V gene: TRBV7-2; clone size: -; J gene: TRBJ2-7; CDR3 protein: CASSLVGWEQYF; CDR3 DNA: TGTGCCAGCAGCTTGGTCGGGTGGGAGCAGTACTTC
CDR3 length: 17; D gene: TRBD2; V gene: TRBV4-1; clone size: -; J gene: TRBJ2-5; CDR3 protein: CASSQGDLAGGQETQYF; CDR3 DNA: TGCGCCAGCAGCCAAGGGGATCTAGCGGGGGGCCAAGAGACCCAGTACTTC
CDR3 length: 17; D gene: TRBD1; V gene: TRBV30; clone size: -; J gene: TRBJ1-5; CDR3 protein: CAWSGGTELNSNQPQHF; CDR3 DNA: TGTGCCTGGAGTGGCGGGACAGAGCTAAATAGCAATCAGCCCCAGCATTTT
CDR3 length: 13; D gene: -; V gene: TRBV5-1; clone size: once; J gene: TRBJ1-6; CDR3 protein: CASSRTDDSPLHF; CDR3 DNA: TGCGCCAGCAGCCGGACAGATGATTCACCCCTCCACTTT
CDR3 length: 13; D gene: -; V gene: TRBV18; clone size: -; J gene: TRBJ2-2; CDR3 protein: CATNSDSVGELFF; CDR3 DNA: TGTGCCACCAATAGTGATTCGGTCGGGGAGCTGTTTTTT
CDR3 length: 16; D gene: TRBD1; V gene: TRBV2; clone size: -; J gene: TRBJ2-2; CDR3 protein: CASSEAGGSGGGELFF; CDR3 DNA: TGTGCCAGCAGTGAGGCAGGGGGTTCGGGTGGCGGGGAGCTGTTTTTT
CDR3 length: 17; D gene: -; V gene: TRBV5-1; clone size: -; J gene: TRBJ2-5; CDR3 protein: CASSLWGDPLRQETQYF; CDR3 DNA: TGCGCCAGCAGCTTGTGGGGCGACCCATTGCGCCAAGAGACCCAGTACTTC
CDR3 length: 13; D gene: -; V gene: TRBV19; clone size: once; J gene: TRBJ1-1; CDR3 protein: CASRANGPTEAFF; CDR3 DNA: TGTGCCAGTAGGGCGAATGGGCCCACTGAAGCTTTCTTT
CDR3 length: 16; D gene: TRBD1; V gene: TRBV12-5; clone size: -; J gene: TRBJ1-1; CDR3 protein: CASGSSQGGARTEAFF; CDR3 DNA: TGTGCTAGTGGTTCCTCTCAAGGGGGCGCGAGGACTGAAGCTTTCTTT
CDR3 length: 14; D gene: TRBD1; V gene: TRBV29-1; clone size: -; J gene: TRBJ1-5; CDR3 protein: CSVGGDSHNQPQHF; CDR3 DNA: TGCAGCGTTGGGGGGGACAGCCACAATCAGCCCCAGCATTTT
CDR3 length: 11; D gene: -; V gene: TRBV28; clone size: -; J gene: TRBJ2-3; CDR3 protein: CASSLDRESYF; CDR3 DNA: TGTGCCAGCAGTTTGGACCGCGAGTCCTATTTT
CDR3 length: 12; D gene: -; V gene: TRBV5-1; clone size: -; J gene: TRBJ2-7; CDR3 protein: CASGRGAYEQYF; CDR3 DNA: TGCGCCAGCGGCCGCGGGGCCTACGAGCAGTACTTC
CDR3 length: 16; D gene: -; V gene: TRBV6-1; clone size: -; J gene: TRBJ2-4; CDR3 protein: CASSVGSQLAKNIQYF; CDR3 DNA: TGTGCCAGCAGTGTGGGTAGCCAACTAGCCAAAAACATTCAGTACTTC
CDR3 length: 16; D gene: TRBD2; V gene: TRBV11-3; clone size: -; J gene: TRBJ2-3; CDR3 protein: CASSLIGLAATDTQYF; CDR3 DNA: TGTGCCAGCAGCTTAATTGGGCTAGCGGCCACAGATACGCAGTATTTT
CDR3 length: 14; D gene: -; V gene: TRBV7-9; clone size: -; J gene: TRBJ1-5; CDR3 protein: CASSYGSGNQPQHF; CDR3 DNA: TGTGCCAGCAGCTACGGATCGGGAAATCAGCCCCAGCATTTT
CDR3 length: 14; D gene: -; V gene: TRBV15; clone size: -; J gene: TRBJ2-5; CDR3 protein: CATSRVGRPETQYF; CDR3 DNA: TGTGCCACCAGCAGAGTGGGACGGCCAGAGACCCAGTACTTC
CDR3 length: 14; D gene: TRBD1; V gene: TRBV25-1; clone size: -; J gene: TRBJ1-5; CDR3 protein: CASSGTGNNQPQHF; CDR3 DNA: TGTGCCAGCAGTGGGACAGGTAACAATCAGCCCCAGCATTTT
CDR3 length: 15; D gene: -; V gene: TRBV18; clone size: -; J gene: TRBJ1-3; CDR3 protein: CASSPTQVSGNTIYF; CDR3 DNA: TGTGCCAGCTCACCAACCCAGGTCTCTGGAAACACCATATATTTT
CDR3 length: 13; D gene: -; V gene: TRBV4-2; clone size: few; J gene: TRBJ1-1; CDR3 protein: CASSQVPSTEAFF; CDR3 DNA: TGTGCCAGCAGCCAAGTGCCCAGCACTGAAGCTTTCTTT
CDR3 length: 13; D gene: -; V gene: TRBV7-3; clone size: -; J gene: TRBJ2-7; CDR3 protein: CASSSGAGNEQYF; CDR3 DNA: TGTGCCAGCAGCTCGGGCGCTGGGAACGAGCAGTACTTC
CDR3 length: 12; D gene: -; V gene: TRBV30; clone size: -; J gene: TRBJ2-1; CDR3 protein: CAWSADRDEQFF; CDR3 DNA: TGTGCCTGGAGTGCAGATAGGGATGAGCAGTTCTTC
CDR3 length: 12; D gene: -; V gene: TRBV7-9; clone size: -; J gene: TRBJ2-5; CDR3 protein: CASSLEQGTQYF; CDR3 DNA: TGTGCCAGCAGCTTAGAGCAGGGGACCCAGTACTTC
CDR3 length: 14; D gene: -; V gene: TRBV7-8; clone size: -; J gene: TRBJ1-5; CDR3 protein: CASSLARGDQPQHF; CDR3 DNA: TGTGCCAGCAGCTTAGCGAGGGGTGATCAGCCCCAGCATTTT
CDR3 length: 14; D gene: -; V gene: TRBV27; clone size: -; J gene: TRBJ1-5; CDR3 protein: CASSWGGSNQPQHF; CDR3 DNA: TGTGCCAGTAGTTGGGGAGGTAGCAATCAGCCCCAGCATTTT
CDR3 length: 12; D gene: -; V gene: TRBV10-3; clone size: few; J gene: TRBJ1-1; CDR3 protein: CAIKDPNTEAFF; CDR3 DNA: TGTGCCATCAAGGACCCGAACACTGAAGCTTTCTTT